The 20 T cell receptor beta chains given below trace back to one sample, sequenced in a study of blood T cell repertoires in COVID-19. Clones were read by immunoSEQ multiplex PCR, and TCRdb kept only the in-frame ones, dropping some. The repertoire holds approximately 92,000 clones, over 80% seen once, with 18% in the top ten. The sequencing input was peripheral blood. The receptors shown here come from an elderly man with acute or convalescent COVID-19.

The CDR3 DNA reads as TGTGCCAGCAGTTATCGGCAGGGGGCGCGTTACGAGCAGTACTTC. It codes for CASSYRQGARYEQYF. The chain has TRBV6-2 or TRBV6-3 and TRBJ2-7; 8 bases align to TRBD1. Germline trimming cut 3 bases from V and 4 bases from J; bases unmatched to any gene: 8. CDR1 and CDR2 (germline): MNHEY, SVGEGT. The CDR3 is 15 residues long.

The chain joins TRBV11-2 to TRBJ2-7; 9 bases are a match to TRBD1. J gave up 2 bases and V 2 bases, and 7 bases lay outside the gene matches. CDR3 length: 16 amino acids. Germline CDR1 and CDR2: SGHAT and FQNNGV. The DNA for the CDR3 is TGTGCCAGCAGCTTACCCACCGGGACAGGGACCTACGAGCAGTACTTC. Amino acids: CASSLPTGTGTYEQYF.

This clone has a handful of counts. The gene calls are TRBV5-1 and TRBJ1-1; TRBD1 might be the D (6 bases). V dropped 4 bases and J dropped 10 bases, with 20 bases sitting between them. Germline V lookup: CDR1 SGHRS, CDR2 YFSETQ. The CDR3 is 14 residues long. The CDR3 DNA follows: TGCGCCAGCAGCCATGGGACATTTGGAGAAGGAGCTTTCTTT. Amino acid sequence: CASSHGTFGEGAFF.

The chain employs TRBV2 and TRBJ2-7, with a weak D call TRBD1 (7 bases). The CDR3 is 16 amino acids. The V gene's germline CDR1 is SNHLY and CDR2 FYNNEI. Trimming shortened V by 6 bases and J by 0 bases, and 18 bases separated the two germline ends. The chain's CDR3 is CASRKTGGGPSYEQYF. The CDR3 DNA reads as TGTGCCAGCAGAAAGACAGGAGGGGGCCCCTCCTACGAGCAGTACTTC.

This sequence joins TRBV28 and TRBJ1-3; 7 bases fit TRBD1. Germline lookup yields CDR1 MDHEN and CDR2 SYDVKM. The CDR3 sequence is 15 residues long. Losses at the gene ends were 6 bases for V and 0 bases for J; bases not matched to a gene: 5. CDR3 nucleotide sequence: TGTGCCAGCAGCCTGGACAGGATCTCTGGAAACACCATATATTTT. It codes for CASSLDRISGNTIYF.

This rearrangement joins TRBV5-1 to TRBJ2-1, with 8 bases lining up with TRBD2. CDR3 length: 15 residues. Germline loops: CDR1 SGHRS, CDR2 YFSETQ. V lost 0 bases to trimming and J lost 6 bases; unmatched junction nucleotides: 5. DNA for the CDR3: TGCGCCAGCAGCTTGGTTATCAGCGGGGGCAATGAGCAGTTCTTC. It codes for CASSLVISGGNEQFF.

This chain links TRBV28 with TRBJ1-1; no reliable D call. Germline-derived CDR1 and CDR2 are MDHEN and SYDVKM. This CDR3 contains 13 residues. V was pared by 7 bases and J by 4 bases, with 13 bases between. The chain's CDR3 is CASTSRWRTEAFF. The DNA for the CDR3 is TGTGCCAGCACCTCTAGATGGCGCACTGAAGCTTTCTTT.

The V and J genes are TRBV10-3 and TRBJ2-3, with 9 bases fitting TRBD2. The CDR3 is made up of 16 amino acids. From germline, CDR1 is ENHRY and CDR2 SYGVKD. The ends lost 4 bases at V and 5 bases at J; junction bases unmatched: 10. CDR3 in amino acids: CAISVSSGRGRDTQYF. DNA for the CDR3: TGTGCCATCAGTGTGAGTAGCGGGAGAGGGAGAGATACGCAGTATTTT.

This clone occurred once. The chain couples TRBV28 to TRBJ2-7, with TRBD1 matching over 8 bases. There are 16 residues in the CDR3. The germline gives CDR1 MDHEN, CDR2 SYDVKM. The V segment lost 7 bases and the J segment 0 bases; nucleotides outside the gene matches: 11. CDR3 bases: TGTGCCAGCACCTACTCCGGAGGGACAGGCTCCTACGAGCAGTACTTC. It codes for CASTYSGGTGSYEQYF.

CDR3 protein: CASSPQALNTGELFF. The CDR3 DNA follows: TGCGCCAGCAGCCCACAGGCCCTAAACACCGGGGAGCTGTTTTTT. This chain joins TRBV4-3 and TRBJ2-2; perhaps TRBD1 as D (5 bases). The V end lost 4 bases, the J end lost 2 bases, and 11 bases lay between the germline ends. This CDR3 has 15 amino acids. From germline, CDR1 is LGHNA and CDR2 YSLEER.

The V and J genes are TRBV3-1 (or the pseudogene TRBV3-2) and TRBJ1-6; 7 bases align to TRBD1. Germline V gives CDR1 LGHDT, CDR2 YNNKEL (reference sequence). The junction had 9 bases not matched to a gene; V was cut back by 3 bases and J by 7 bases. This CDR3 contains 16 residues. The CDR3 spells CASSHLLGTANSPLHF. CDR3 coding DNA: TGTGCCAGCAGCCATCTTCTAGGGACAGCCAATTCACCCCTCCACTTT.

This clone was detected only once. V and J are TRBV27 and TRBJ2-5; 9 nucleotides match TRBD2. V shed 4 bases, J shed 5 bases, and the junction held 8 bases outside the gene matches. The CDR3 is made up of 15 amino acids. Germline CDR1 and CDR2: MNHEY and SMNVEV (reference sequence). DNA for the CDR3: TGTGCCAGCAGTTCCCAGGGACTAGCAGGCGAGACCCAGTACTTC. Its protein is CASSSQGLAGETQYF.

This rearrangement joins TRBV5-6 to TRBJ2-5; D is possibly TRBD1 (5 bases). The germline V gene encodes CDR1 SGHDT and CDR2 YYEEEE. This CDR3 region has 16 residues. The V end lost 2 bases, the J end lost 5 bases, and 19 bases lay between the germline ends. The CDR3 bases are TGTGCCAGCAGCTTCTACGGCAGGGTGTTCGAGGAGACCCAGTACTTC. Its protein is CASSFYGRVFEETQYF.

CDR3 nucleotide sequence: TGTGCCAGCAGCGTGGGGGACAGGGGTAACTCACCCCTCCACTTT. Protein product: CASSVGDRGNSPLHF. The rearrangement joins TRBV9 to TRBJ1-6, with 10 bases lining up with TRBD1. CDR3 length: 15 residues. Trimming cost V 2 bases and J 10 bases; bases outside gene matches: 6. CDR1 and CDR2 (germline): SGDLS, YYNGEE.

The V call is TRBV7-2, the J call TRBJ2-5; TRBD2 aligns across 10 bases. Losses at the gene ends were 5 bases for V and 5 bases for J; bases not matched to a gene: 8. Germline CDR1 and CDR2: SGHTA and FQGNSA. The CDR3 extends over 15 amino acids. As DNA, the CDR3 is TGTGCCAGCAGCCCTCCGGGACTAGCGCGGGAGACCCAGTACTTC. Its translation: CASSPPGLARETQYF.

In DNA form, the CDR3 reads TGTGCCAGCAGTGACCCGACAGGTTATGGCTACACCTTC. Amino acids: CASSDPTGYGYTF. This chain uses TRBV2 with TRBJ1-2, with D possibly being TRBD1 (6 bases). The germline gives CDR1 SNHLY, CDR2 FYNNEI. This CDR3 is built from 13 residues. With 3 bases removed from V and 5 bases from J, the gap between germline ends came to 10 bases.

The gene calls are TRBV11-2 and TRBJ2-3; 11 bases fit TRBD2. V gave up 5 bases and J gave up 2 bases; unmatched junction bases: 6. CDR1 is SGHAT and CDR2 is FQNNGV in the germline V gene. The CDR3 sequence is 16 residues long. The CDR3 loop reads CASSPPSGGFTDTQYF. The DNA for the CDR3 is TGTGCCAGCAGCCCCCCTAGCGGGGGGTTCACAGATACGCAGTATTTT.

This clone was seen only a few times. The chain links TRBV29-1 to TRBJ2-7; tentatively, D is TRBD1 (6 bases). Between the trimmed V and J ends, which lost 6 bases and 4 bases, there was a span of 16 bases. The CDR3 has 13 residues. Germline V gene data show CDR1 as SQVTM and CDR2 as ANQGSEA. In DNA form, the CDR3 reads TGCAGCGTCGGAACAGGGTCGGGGTACGAGCAGTACTTC. This sequence encodes CSVGTGSGYEQYF.

The rearrangement links TRBV11-2 to TRBJ1-2; TRBD1 is a possible D gene (6 bases). Germline V gives CDR1 SGHAT, CDR2 FQNNGV. Deletions cut 5 bases from V and 0 bases from J, with 16 bases between. This CDR3 spans 16 amino acids. CDR3 DNA sequence: TGTGCCAGCAGCCCCGGGACACCTCTGCCTAACTATGGCTACACCTTC. This translates into CASSPGTPLPNYGYTF.

The rearrangement links TRBV5-1 to TRBJ2-1; 8 bases are a match to TRBD1. This CDR3 is built from 15 residues. V gave up 6 bases and J gave up 0 bases; unmatched junction bases: 5. Germline loops: CDR1 SGHRS, CDR2 YFSETQ. CDR3 protein: CASNLGQGSYNEQFF. CDR3 DNA: TGCGCCAGCAACCTCGGACAGGGCTCCTACAATGAGCAGTTCTTC.